These 20 T cell receptor beta chains were all obtained from the same sample, sequenced in a study of blood T cell repertoires in COVID-19. The data were produced by immunoSEQ multiplex PCR, yet TCRdb's version contains in-frame clones alone and is incomplete. In the table there are about 64,000 clones, around three quarters of which are singletons. The sample was peripheral blood. All receptors come from a human donor in a cohort sampled during active COVID-19.

The CDR3: CASPGTQTYEQYF. The CDR3 coding sequence is TGTGCCAGCCCTGGGACACAGACCTACGAGCAGTACTTC. The chain links TRBV6-4 to TRBJ2-7; D perhaps matches TRBD1 (6 bases). The CDR3 is made up of 13 amino acids. V gave up 8 bases and J gave up 2 bases, with 13 bases separating them. Germline lookup yields CDR1 MRHNA and CDR2 SNTAGT.

The rearrangement joins TRBV10-3 to TRBJ2-7; 8 bases map to TRBD1. Trimming cost V 0 bases and J 2 bases; bases outside gene matches: 3. Germline CDR1 ENHRY, CDR2 SYGVKD. The CDR3 is 15 amino acids. The CDR3 region is CAISESGTGPYEQYF. CDR3 nucleotides: TGTGCCATCAGTGAGTCAGGGACAGGACCCTACGAGCAGTACTTC.

V usage is TRBV4-1 and J usage is TRBJ2-2; 11 bases agree with TRBD2. V lost 1 base, J lost 2 bases, and 6 bases stayed unmatched. The CDR3 runs 18 residues. Germline loops: CDR1 MGHRA, CDR2 YSYEKL. The CDR3 DNA is TGCGCCAGCAGCCAAGCAGGTAGCGGGGGGGCTAACACCGGGGAGCTGTTTTTT. This gives the protein CASSQAGSGGANTGELFF.

V usage is TRBV7-3 and J usage is TRBJ2-5, with a possible D match to TRBD2 (6 bases). Trimming took 2 bases from V and 4 from J, leaving 8 bases between them. There are 13 residues in the CDR3. Germline CDR1 is SGHTA and CDR2 is FQGTGA. The CDR3 here is CASSLVGGETQYF. CDR3 DNA sequence: TGTGCCAGCAGCTTAGTGGGAGGAGAGACCCAGTACTTC.

For the CDR3, the DNA is TGTGCCAGCAGCGCAAGTCTCGGACTTTCACCCCTCCACTTT. As protein: CASSASLGLSPLHF. The rearrangement uses TRBV9 and TRBJ1-6; no definite D call. Between the trimmed V and J ends, which lost 3 bases and 9 bases, there was a span of 13 bases. CDR1 SGDLS and CDR2 YYNGEE come from the germline V gene. The CDR3 totals 14 residues.

This clone was counted once. V and J are TRBV25-1 and TRBJ1-2, with TRBD1 identical over 9 bases. Unmatched junction bases numbered 5, after V lost 7 bases and J lost 5 bases. Germline V gene sequence: CDR1 MGHDK, CDR2 SYGVNS. This CDR3 contains 13 residues. This chain's CDR3 is CASKTGGGYGYTF. In nucleotides, the CDR3 is TGTGCCAGCAAGACAGGGGGTGGATATGGCTACACCTTC.

The rearrangement uses TRBV28 and TRBJ2-7; the match to TRBD2 covers 8 bases. Unmatched junction bases numbered 5, after V lost 8 bases and J lost 2 bases. There are 13 residues in the CDR3. From germline, CDR1 is MDHEN and CDR2 SYDVKM. The CDR3 loop is CASGAGGAYEQYF. CDR3 coding DNA: TGTGCCAGCGGGGCGGGGGGAGCCTACGAGCAGTACTTC.

This clone was seen only a few times. J is TRBJ2-5 and V is TRBV10-3; D is possibly TRBD2 (6 bases). The CDR3 has 14 residues. Germline V lookup: CDR1 ENHRY, CDR2 SYGVKD. V lost 0 bases, J lost 5 bases, and 10 bases lay in between. CDR3 sequence reads: CAISESEGVETQYF. In nucleotides, the CDR3 is TGTGCCATCAGTGAGTCGGAGGGTGTGGAGACCCAGTACTTC.

The chain joins TRBV2 to TRBJ2-3, with D possibly being TRBD2 (5 bases). Germline V gene lookup returns CDR1 SNHLY and CDR2 FYNNEI. The CDR3 sequence is 13 residues long. V was clipped by 7 bases and J by 5 bases, with 13 bases between them. The CDR3 DNA sequence: TGTGCCAGCACAGCGGATACGGGAGATACGCAGTATTTT. Its protein product is CASTADTGDTQYF.

This clone appeared a single time. This chain joins TRBV19 and TRBJ2-2, with TRBD1 as a possible D gene (5 bases). CDR3 length: 14 amino acids. Germline V gives CDR1 LNHDA, CDR2 SQIVND (reference sequence). V lost 7 bases, J lost 0 bases, and 9 bases lay in between. For the CDR3, the DNA is TGTGCCAGTATCGACAGTTCGAACACCGGGGAGCTGTTTTTT. It codes for CASIDSSNTGELFF.

CDR3 DNA sequence: TGTGCCAGCAGCCACCAAGGGACAGCTGGAAACACCATATATTTT. Amino acids: CASSHQGTAGNTIYF. This chain uses TRBV11-3 with TRBJ1-3; 7 bases line up with TRBD1. The CDR3 spans 15 residues. Per germline, CDR1 SGHNT and CDR2 YENEEA. V lost 5 bases and J lost 2; bases outside the gene matches: 6.

This sequence joins TRBV2 and TRBJ1-6; no clear D. CDR1 and CDR2 from the germline V gene are SNHLY and FYNNEI. Trimming took 7 bases from V and 0 from J, leaving 7 bases between them. This CDR3 region has 14 residues. The CDR3 spells CASNTVSYNSPLHF. In DNA, the CDR3 is TGTGCCAGCAATACTGTCTCCTATAATTCACCCCTCCACTTT.

The chain links TRBV7-2 to TRBJ2-5; D is perhaps TRBD1 (6 bases). The CDR3 is 13 amino acids. CDR1 and CDR2 (germline): SGHTA, FQGNSA. V lost 4 bases to trimming and J lost 2 bases, with 8 bases between them. Written as DNA, the CDR3 is TGTGCCAGCAGCTCCGGACAGCAAGAGACCCAGTACTTC. It encodes CASSSGQQETQYF.

The CDR3 sequence is CASSLSLGVGDHGYTF. For the CDR3, the DNA is TGTGCCAGCAGTTTATCCCTAGGGGTAGGGGATCATGGCTACACCTTC. V and J are TRBV27 and TRBJ1-2; D is possibly TRBD1 (5 bases). The length of the CDR3 is 16 residues. The germline CDR1 and CDR2 sequences are MNHEY and SMNVEV (reference sequence). Trimming cost V 0 bases and J 6 bases, with 17 bases left between them.

The chain uses TRBV6-2 or TRBV6-3 and TRBJ2-5; 11 bases map to TRBD2. V gave up 7 bases and J gave up 4 bases; unmatched junction bases: 17. The CDR3 length is 18 residues. CDR1 MNHEY and CDR2 SVGEGT come from the germline V gene. The CDR3 DNA is TGTGCCAGCACCCCTTGGGCTAGCGGGGGGCTTCATGCAGAGACCCAGTACTTC. It yields the protein CASTPWASGGLHAETQYF.

V usage is TRBV25-1 and J usage is TRBJ2-7; possibly TRBD2 for D (6 bases). CDR3 length: 14 residues. V dropped 4 bases and J dropped 3 bases, with 13 bases sitting between them. Germline loops: CDR1 MGHDK, CDR2 SYGVNS. The CDR3 sequence is CASSAPGTHYEQYF. CDR3 in DNA: TGTGCCAGCAGTGCTCCCGGGACTCACTACGAGCAGTACTTC.

This chain connects TRBV5-1 to TRBJ2-7, with 8 bases fitting TRBD1. CDR1 and CDR2 from the germline V gene are SGHRS and YFSETQ. The ends lost 4 bases at V and 3 bases at J; junction bases unmatched: 6. This CDR3 contains 14 residues. The CDR3 nucleotides are TGCGCCAGCAGCGAGGACAGGGAAAGCTACGAGCAGTACTTC. It translates to CASSEDRESYEQYF.

The chain uses TRBV7-2 and TRBJ1-3, with 7 bases identical to TRBD1. J lost 0 bases, V lost 5 bases, and 4 bases had no gene match. Germline-derived CDR1 and CDR2 are SGHTA and FQGNSA. The CDR3 is made up of 15 amino acids. The CDR3 here is CASSLGTASGNTIYF. The CDR3 DNA is TGTGCCAGCAGCCTGGGGACAGCCTCTGGAAACACCATATATTTT.

The chain joins TRBV13 to TRBJ1-3; D is possibly TRBD1 (5 bases). Between the trimmed V and J ends, which lost 5 bases and 8 bases, there was a span of 10 bases. This CDR3 comprises 12 residues. Germline V CDR1 and CDR2: PRHDT, FYEKMQ (reference sequence). The CDR3 DNA reads as TGTGCCAGCAGCCCCCGGGGGTACACCATATATTTT. It specifies CASSPRGYTIYF.

This clone was counted a single time. The rearrangement uses TRBV19 and TRBJ2-5; weak D call: TRBD1 (5 bases). This CDR3 has 17 residues. From germline, CDR1 is LNHDA and CDR2 SQIVND (reference sequence). Trimming shortened V by 0 bases and J by 4 bases, and 18 bases separated the two germline ends. DNA of the CDR3: TGTGCCAGTAGTATAGAAACGAAGGGGCGGTGGGGAGAGACCCAGTACTTC. It codes for CASSIETKGRWGETQYF.